This is a list of T cell receptor beta chains from one sample in a study of shared clonotypes between healthy human individuals. Here immunoSEQ multiplex PCR was the method, and the copy in TCRdb shows in-frame clones only, minus some. The sample lists 1,400,000 or so clones, approximately 98.5% occurring once. Sequencing was done on a sample of naive CD4+ T cells sorted from blood. The receptors stem from a man aged 25-40 years in good health. Both conserved end residues are part of each CDR3. The D gene is left open where the match is weak. Size is stated for part of the rows, as once, few or many counts, or as a class when the clone is expanded.

d_gene | j_gene | abundance | v_gene | CDR3aa | CDR3nt
NA | TRBJ2-3 | NA | TRBV4-3 | CASSQAAADTQYF | TGCGCCAGCAGCCAAGCGGCCGCAGATACGCAGTATTTT
NA | TRBJ2-2 | NA | TRBV19 | CASTASGWGSTGELFF | TGTGCCAGTACCGCAAGTGGGTGGGGGAGCACCGGGGAGCTGTTTTTT
NA | TRBJ1-1 | NA | TRBV25-1 | CASSAPREGDTEAFF | TGTGCCAGCAGTGCCCCGAGGGAGGGGGACACTGAAGCTTTCTTT
NA | TRBJ2-7 | NA | TRBV5-4 | CASSLENRTPYEQYF | TGTGCCAGCAGCTTGGAGAACAGGACGCCCTACGAGCAGTACTTC
NA | TRBJ1-4 | NA | TRBV18 | CASSPKRQPVPANEKLFF | TGTGCCAGCTCACCCAAACGGCAACCCGTACCAGCTAATGAAAAACTGTTTTTT
NA | TRBJ2-4 | NA | TRBV11-2 | CASSSSGASGALAKNIQYF | TGTGCCAGCAGCTCTTCGGGGGCTAGCGGAGCATTAGCCAAAAACATTCAGTACTTC
NA | TRBJ2-7 | NA | TRBV2 | CASSDYYEQYF | TGTGCCAGCAGCGATTACTACGAGCAGTACTTC
NA | TRBJ2-7 | NA | TRBV5-1 | CASSSRGSSYEQYF | TGCGCCAGCAGCTCTCGGGGTTCTTCCTACGAGCAGTACTTC
NA | TRBJ1-1 | once | TRBV6-1 | CASRPRTETNTEAFF | TGTGCCAGCAGACCCAGGACGGAAACTAACACTGAAGCTTTCTTT
TRBD2 | TRBJ2-3 | once | TRBV7-3 | CASCSGTRYADTQYF | TGTGCCAGCTGCTCCGGGACTAGATATGCAGATACGCAGTATTTT
NA | TRBJ2-1 | NA | TRBV7-9 | CASSPIKGFSYNEQFF | TGTGCCAGCAGCCCCATTAAGGGGTTCTCCTACAATGAGCAGTTCTTC
NA | TRBJ2-7 | once | TRBV6-1 | CASSEATPWYEQYF | TGTGCCAGCAGTGAAGCGACACCTTGGTACGAGCAGTACTTC
TRBD1 | TRBJ2-6 | NA | TRBV5-1 | CASSRTGSGANVLTF | TGCGCCAGCAGCCGGACAGGGAGTGGGGCCAACGTCCTGACTTTC
TRBD1 | TRBJ2-5 | NA | TRBV28 | CASRTSGGTGAQETQYF | TGTGCCAGCAGGACGTCCGGCGGGACAGGGGCCCAAGAGACCCAGTACTTC
NA | TRBJ2-7 | once | TRBV5-1 | CASSLGVEGEQYF | TGCGCCAGCAGCTTGGGGGTTGAAGGCGAGCAGTACTTC
TRBD1 | TRBJ1-1 | NA | TRBV13 | CASSNTQGAGTEAFF | TGTGCCAGCAGCAATACACAGGGGGCGGGAACTGAAGCTTTCTTT
NA | TRBJ1-5 | NA | TRBV11-3 | CASSRECNQPQHF | TGTGCCAGCAGCCGAGAATGCAATCAGCCCCAGCATTTT
NA | TRBJ1-2 | NA | TRBV18 | CASSPPNSPNYGYTF | TGTGCCAGCTCACCTCCGAACAGCCCTAACTATGGCTACACCTTC
NA | TRBJ2-3 | NA | TRBV10-3 | CAISKGFPTDTQYF | TGTGCCATCAGTAAGGGCTTCCCCACAGATACGCAGTATTTT
NA | TRBJ2-2 | NA | TRBV18 | CASSPLWGLGVTGELFF | TGTGCCAGCTCACCATTATGGGGACTCGGGGTCACCGGGGAGCTGTTTTTT
TRBD1 | TRBJ2-1 | NA | TRBV18 | CASSPPGQGTEQFF | TGTGCCAGCTCACCACCCGGACAGGGGACTGAGCAGTTCTTC
TRBD2 | TRBJ2-7 | NA | TRBV15 | CATSRDGGGTYEQYF | TGTGCCACCAGCAGAGACGGGGGAGGGACCTACGAGCAGTACTTC
NA | TRBJ2-7 | few | TRBV27 | CASSPRTDGSYEQYF | TGTGCCAGCAGCCCCCGAACAGATGGCTCCTACGAGCAGTACTTC
NA | TRBJ2-6 | NA | TRBV20-1 | CSVKGANVLTF | TGCAGTGTGAAGGGGGCCAACGTCCTGACTTTC
NA | TRBJ1-5 | NA | TRBV6-1 | CASSERVPLYSNQPQHF | TGTGCCAGCAGTGAACGGGTACCCTTATATAGCAATCAGCCCCAGCATTTT
NA | TRBJ2-1 | NA | TRBV5-1 | CASSLEASRRSYNEQFF | TGCGCCAGCAGCTTGGAGGCTAGCAGACGCTCCTACAATGAGCAGTTCTTC
TRBD2 | TRBJ2-3 | NA | TRBV4-3 | CASSPSRSGTSAQSTDTQYF | TGCGCCAGCAGCCCAAGTAGGTCCGGGACTAGCGCACAAAGCACAGATACGCAGTATTTT
NA | TRBJ2-1 | NA | TRBV14 | CASSQKNLVEQFF | TGTGCCAGCAGCCAAAAGAACCTGGTTGAGCAGTTCTTC
NA | TRBJ2-7 | NA | TRBV16 | CASSQLGYEQYF | TGTGCCAGCAGCCAATTGGGGTACGAGCAGTACTTC
TRBD1 | TRBJ2-7 | NA | TRBV12-5 | CASAPPGGEPYEQYF | TGTGCTAGTGCCCCTCCAGGGGGCGAACCCTACGAGCAGTACTTC
TRBD2 | TRBJ2-3 | once | TRBV25-1 | CASSETLGLARTDTQYF | TGTGCCAGCAGCGAGACCCTCGGACTAGCCCGCACAGATACGCAGTATTTT
TRBD1 | TRBJ2-5 | NA | TRBV5-1 | CASSLGTGGETQYF | TGCGCCAGCAGCTTGGGGACAGGGGGCGAGACCCAGTACTTC
NA | TRBJ1-1 | NA | TRBV30 | CAWSVLVGHRAAQAFF | TGTGCCTGGAGTGTATTAGTCGGGCACAGGGCGGCCCAAGCTTTCTTT
NA | TRBJ1-5 | once | TRBV11-2 | CASSRQGDQPQHF | TGTGCCAGCAGCAGACAAGGGGATCAGCCCCAGCATTTT
NA | TRBJ2-7 | NA | TRBV9 | CASSVGGGNEQYF | TGTGCCAGCAGCGTAGGCGGCGGGAACGAGCAGTACTTC
NA | TRBJ2-1 | NA | TRBV30 | CAWSVRWEAPGDEQFF | TGTGCCTGGAGTGTACGCTGGGAGGCCCCGGGCGATGAGCAGTTCTTC
TRBD2 | TRBJ2-1 | NA | TRBV29-1 | CSAGVRLARSIEQFF | TGCAGCGCGGGGGTCAGACTAGCTCGGTCTATTGAGCAGTTCTTC
NA | TRBJ1-3 | NA | TRBV7-2 | CASSQVVLDTGNTIYF | TGTGCCAGCAGCCAAGTCGTGCTGGACACTGGAAACACCATATATTTT
NA | TRBJ2-5 | NA | TRBV15 | CATSRDNLGAQETQYF | TGTGCCACCAGCAGAGACAACTTAGGAGCCCAAGAGACCCAGTACTTC
NA | TRBJ2-5 | NA | TRBV11-2 | CASSLELAQYF | TGTGCCAGCAGCCTGGAATTGGCCCAGTACTTC
NA | TRBJ2-7 | NA | TRBV28 | CASISGFSSLYEQYF | TGTGCCAGCATTTCGGGGTTTTCCTCCCTCTACGAGCAGTACTTC
NA | TRBJ1-2 | NA | TRBV28 | CASSLSGRELSYTF | TGTGCCAGCAGTTTGTCGGGACGGGAGTTAAGCTACACCTTC
TRBD2 | TRBJ2-3 | NA | TRBV14 | CASSQLAGGTDTQYF | TGTGCCAGCAGCCAACTAGCGGGAGGGACAGATACGCAGTATTTT
NA | TRBJ2-7 | NA | TRBV9 | CASSISPHSYEQYF | TGTGCCAGCAGCATTTCACCCCACTCCTACGAGCAGTACTTC
NA | TRBJ2-4 | NA | TRBV10-1 | CASSESYSGKNIQYF | TGCGCCAGCAGTGAGTCTTATAGCGGAAAAAACATTCAGTACTTC
NA | TRBJ1-5 | once | TRBV6-1 | CASRKGQNIQPQHF | TGTGCCAGCAGGAAAGGACAGAACATTCAGCCCCAGCATTTT
NA | TRBJ2-1 | NA | TRBV18 | CASSRGSGPGAYNEQFF | TGTGCCAGCTCAAGGGGAAGCGGACCGGGCGCCTACAATGAGCAGTTCTTC
TRBD2 | TRBJ2-1 | NA | TRBV5-1 | CASSPLAGGEQFF | TGCGCCAGCAGCCCTCTAGCGGGAGGGGAACAGTTCTTC
NA | TRBJ2-6 | NA | TRBV27 | CASRRVVGSGANVLTF | TGTGCCAGCCGGAGGGTGGTGGGATCTGGGGCCAACGTCCTGACTTTC
NA | TRBJ2-6 | NA | TRBV27 | CASTITGPGGANVLTF | TGTGCCAGCACTATAACCGGGCCGGGAGGGGCCAACGTCCTGACTTTC